This T cell receptor (beta chain) appears in the sequencing data of a study of T cell changes during pregnancy in multiple sclerosis. The protocol was immunoSEQ multiplex PCR, while the TCRdb copy is restricted to in-frame clones and leaves out a portion. The repertoire holds tens of thousands of clones, with approximately 90% as singletons. This clonotype was obtained from a female donor with multiple sclerosis, enrolled in a pregnancy study. The starting material was CD4+ T cells from peripheral blood mononuclear cells, obtained before pregnancy.

The chain's CDR3 is CASSPPPRGGNNEQFF. The CDR3 nucleotides read TGTGCCAGCAGCCCCCCGCCCCGTGGCGGCAACAATGAGCAGTTCTTC. The J gene is TRBJ2-1, the V gene TRBV9; D is undetermined. With 4 bases removed from V and 5 bases from J, the gap between germline ends came to 19 bases. The CDR3 has 16 residues. The germline V gene has CDR1 SGDLS and CDR2 YYNGEE.